This TCR beta chain originates from a study of blood T cell repertoires in COVID-19. The CDR3 contains 17 residues. The V end lost 7 bases, the J end lost 3 bases, and 22 bases lay between the germline ends. Germline CDR1 and CDR2: MDHEN and SYDVKM. Authors' processing steps: Estimation of nucleated cell counts was performed using reference gene primer amplification. Here immunoSEQ multiplex PCR was the method, and the copy in TCRdb shows in-frame clones only, minus some. V, J and clone size were drawn from that table, and D and trimming were deduced from the DNA. The repertoire includes 350,000 to 450,000 clones, 86% of them detected once, and just over 7% sits in the top ten. A few counts support this clone.

The TCR sequence derives from a woman between 55 and 75 years old with COVID-19, enrolled during active disease. V gene TRBV28 combines with J gene TRBJ1-5, with D tentatively TRBD1 (6 bases). The sample consisted of peripheral blood. The CDR3 nucleotides are TGTGCCAGCACCGCTAGGGGGACGGTCGGAGCCAATCAGCCCCAGCATTTT. Its protein is CASTARGTVGANQPQHF.